The 11 T cell receptor beta chains listed next were all sequenced from one sample in a study of T cell responses to AZD1222 COVID-19 vaccine. TCRdb keeps only in-frame clones here, not all; method: immunoSEQ multiplex PCR. The profile shows some 140,000 clones, around 85% of them singletons. This sample comprised peripheral blood, obtained on day 0 of MenACWY control vaccination. The receptors here all came from an adult in good health.

V and J are TRBV6-1 and TRBJ2-5; D gene unclear. Germline CDR1 and CDR2: MNHNS and SASEGT. V was pared by 3 bases and J by 1 base, with 12 bases between. The CDR3 is 15 amino acids. CDR3 DNA sequence: TGTGCCAGCAGTGACCATGACGGTCCCCAAGAGACCCAGTACTTC. Protein sequence: CASSDHDGPQETQYF.

The chain joins TRBV6-5 to TRBJ2-7; D might be TRBD1 (6 bases). With 3 bases removed from V and 0 bases from J, the gap between germline ends came to 12 bases. CDR3 length equals 15 residues. CDR1 is MNHEY, CDR2 SVGAGI, per germline. The CDR3 DNA reads as TGTGCCAGCAGTTATGCGGCAGGGGTCTCCTACGAGCAGTACTTC. It codes for CASSYAAGVSYEQYF.

This clone showed up many times. The genes are TRBV7-9 and TRBJ2-7; D perhaps matches TRBD1 (6 bases). Germline V gene sequence: CDR1 SEHNR, CDR2 FQNEAQ (reference sequence). There are 12 residues in the CDR3. Deletions cut 4 bases from V and 5 bases from J, with 9 bases between. CDR3: CASSSDRNEQYF. In DNA, the CDR3 is TGTGCCAGCAGCTCGGACAGAAACGAGCAGTACTTC. The full variable domain, with the rest looked up from reference TRBV7-9 and TRBJ2-7, is DTGVSQNPRHKITKRGQNVTFRCDPISEHNRLYWYRQTLGQGPEFLTYFQNEAQLEKSRLLSDRFSAERPKGSFSTLEIQRTEQGDSAMYLCASSSDRNEQYFGPGTRLTVT.

The chain employs TRBV4-2 and TRBJ1-4; tentative D call: TRBD1 (6 bases). V lost 3 bases and J lost 5, with 7 bases in between. The CDR3 extends over 13 amino acids. The germline V gene has CDR1 LGHNA and CDR2 YNFKEQ. CDR3 loop: CASSQQGNEKLFF. CDR3 in DNA: TGTGCCAGCAGCCAGCAGGGGAATGAAAAACTGTTTTTT.

This clone was detected once. V and J are TRBV27 and TRBJ1-5; tentatively, D is TRBD1 (6 bases). The V and J ends lost 2 bases and 5 bases respectively, with 22 bases between them. The CDR3 loop spans 18 amino acids. Germline V gene data show CDR1 as MNHEY and CDR2 as SMNVEV (reference sequence). In nucleotides, the CDR3 is TGTGCCAGCAGTTTAAGGGGGGGCCATTCCCAAGGAGATCAGCCCCAGCATTTT. Amino acid sequence: CASSLRGGHSQGDQPQHF.

This clone was seen once. This rearrangement joins TRBV3-1 (or the pseudogene TRBV3-2) to TRBJ2-1; D is tentatively TRBD1 or TRBD2 (5 bases each). The CDR3 has 14 residues. V lost 1 base, J lost 2 bases, and 6 bases lay in between. CDR1 is LGHDT and CDR2 is YNNKEL in the germline V gene (reference sequence). The CDR3 is CASSQGDAYNEQFF. CDR3 in DNA: TGTGCCAGCAGCCAAGGGGACGCCTACAATGAGCAGTTCTTC.

V and J are TRBV6-5 and TRBJ1-1, with D unresolved. This CDR3 contains 11 residues. The germline CDR1 and CDR2 sequences are MNHEY and SVGAGI. With 6 bases removed from V and 4 bases from J, the gap between germline ends came to 6 bases. CDR3 in DNA: TGTGCCAGCAGCCGAGGCACTGAAGCTTTCTTT. Translated: CASSRGTEAFF.

The genes are TRBV7-9 and TRBJ2-1; D gene ambiguous. Germline loops: CDR1 SEHNR, CDR2 FQNEAQ (reference sequence). The V gene lost 2 bases and the J gene lost 4 bases, with 3 bases spanning the gap. There are 12 residues in the CDR3. This CDR3 is CASSLFYNEQFF. The CDR3 bases are TGTGCCAGCAGCTTATTTTACAATGAGCAGTTCTTC.

This clone appeared a few times. This chain connects TRBV28 to TRBJ1-4, with 10 bases fitting TRBD1. Germline-derived CDR1 and CDR2 are MDHEN and SYDVKM. The CDR3 totals 15 residues. The ends lost 4 bases at V and 6 bases at J; junction bases unmatched: 5. CDR3 amino acids: CASSSTGTGDEKLFF. CDR3 DNA: TGTGCCAGCAGTTCCACCGGGACAGGGGATGAAAAACTGTTTTTT.

This clone has only a few counts. The chain couples TRBV7-9 to TRBJ2-2; D not resolved. CDR1 SEHNR and CDR2 FQNEAQ come from the germline V gene (reference sequence). This CDR3 has 12 residues. The V end lost 1 base, the J end lost 6 bases, and 3 bases lay between the germline ends. The CDR3 nucleotides are TGTGCCAGCAGCTTAGGGCCCGGGGAGCTGTTTTTT. Protein sequence: CASSLGPGELFF.

The chain is built from TRBV7-8 and TRBJ1-2; TRBD1 might be the D (6 bases). The germline CDR1 and CDR2 sequences are SGHVS and FQNEAQ. V lost 5 bases and J lost 0, with 10 bases in between. This CDR3 is 14 amino acids long. CDR3 nucleotides: TGTGCCAGCAGCACAAGGACAGCTAACTATGGCTACACCTTC. This translates into CASSTRTANYGYTF.